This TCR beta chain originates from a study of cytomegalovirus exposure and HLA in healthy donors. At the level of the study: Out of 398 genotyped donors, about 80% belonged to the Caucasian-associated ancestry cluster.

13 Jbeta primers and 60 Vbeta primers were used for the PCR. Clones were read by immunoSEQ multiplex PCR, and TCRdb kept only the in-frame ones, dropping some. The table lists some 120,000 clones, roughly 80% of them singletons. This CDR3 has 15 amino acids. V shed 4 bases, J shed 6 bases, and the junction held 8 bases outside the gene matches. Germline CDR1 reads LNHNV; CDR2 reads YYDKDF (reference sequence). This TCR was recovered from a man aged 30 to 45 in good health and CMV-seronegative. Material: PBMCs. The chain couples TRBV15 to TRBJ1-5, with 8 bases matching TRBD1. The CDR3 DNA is TGTGCCACCAGCAACGGACAGGGTTGGATTCAGCCCCAGCATTTT. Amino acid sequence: CATSNGQGWIQPQHF.